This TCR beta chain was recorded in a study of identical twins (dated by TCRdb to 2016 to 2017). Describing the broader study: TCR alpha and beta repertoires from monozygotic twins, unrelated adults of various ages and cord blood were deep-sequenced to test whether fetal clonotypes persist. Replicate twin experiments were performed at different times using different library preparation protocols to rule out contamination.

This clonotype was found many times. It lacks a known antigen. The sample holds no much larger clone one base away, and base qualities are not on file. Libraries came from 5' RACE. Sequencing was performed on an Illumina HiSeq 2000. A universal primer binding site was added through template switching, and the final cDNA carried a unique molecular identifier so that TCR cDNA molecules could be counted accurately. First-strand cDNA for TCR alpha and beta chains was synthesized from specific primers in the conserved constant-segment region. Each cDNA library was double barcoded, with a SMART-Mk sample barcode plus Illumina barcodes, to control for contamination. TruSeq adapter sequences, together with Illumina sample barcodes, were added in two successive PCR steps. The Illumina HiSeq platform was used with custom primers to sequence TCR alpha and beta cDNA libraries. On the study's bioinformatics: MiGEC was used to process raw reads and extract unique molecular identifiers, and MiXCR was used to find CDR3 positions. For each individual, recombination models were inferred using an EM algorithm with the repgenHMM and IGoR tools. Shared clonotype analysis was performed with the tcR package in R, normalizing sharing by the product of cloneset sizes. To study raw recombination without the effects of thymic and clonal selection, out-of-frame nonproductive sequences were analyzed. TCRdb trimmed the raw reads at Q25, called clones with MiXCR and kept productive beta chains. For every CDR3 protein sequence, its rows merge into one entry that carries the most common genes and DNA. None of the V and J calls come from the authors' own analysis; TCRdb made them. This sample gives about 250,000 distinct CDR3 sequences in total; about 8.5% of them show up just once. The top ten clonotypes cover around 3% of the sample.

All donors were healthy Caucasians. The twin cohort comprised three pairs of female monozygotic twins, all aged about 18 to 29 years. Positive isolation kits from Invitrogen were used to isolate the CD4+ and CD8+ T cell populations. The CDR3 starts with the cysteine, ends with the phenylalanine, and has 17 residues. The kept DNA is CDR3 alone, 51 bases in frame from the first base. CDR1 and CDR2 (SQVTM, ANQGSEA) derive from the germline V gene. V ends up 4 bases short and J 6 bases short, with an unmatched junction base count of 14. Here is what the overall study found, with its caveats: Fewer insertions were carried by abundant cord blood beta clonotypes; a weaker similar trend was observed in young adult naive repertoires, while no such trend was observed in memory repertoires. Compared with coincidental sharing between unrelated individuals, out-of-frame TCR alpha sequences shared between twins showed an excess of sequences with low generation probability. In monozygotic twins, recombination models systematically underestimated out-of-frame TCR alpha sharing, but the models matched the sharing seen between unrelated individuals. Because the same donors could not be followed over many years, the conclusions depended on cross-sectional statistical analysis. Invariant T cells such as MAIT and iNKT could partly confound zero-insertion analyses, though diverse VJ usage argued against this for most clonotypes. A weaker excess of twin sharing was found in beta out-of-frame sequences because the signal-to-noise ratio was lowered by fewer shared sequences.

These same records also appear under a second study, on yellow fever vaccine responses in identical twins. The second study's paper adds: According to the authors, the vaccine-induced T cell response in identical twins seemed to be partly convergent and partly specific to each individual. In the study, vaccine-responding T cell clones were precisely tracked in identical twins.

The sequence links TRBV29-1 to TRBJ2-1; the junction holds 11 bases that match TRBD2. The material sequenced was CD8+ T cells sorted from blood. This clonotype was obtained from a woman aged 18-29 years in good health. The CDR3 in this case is CSVVGLAGEDEPNEQFF. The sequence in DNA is TGCAGCGTTGTTGGACTAGCGGGCGAAGACGAGCCCAATGAGCAGTTCTTC.